This T cell receptor (beta chain) was retrieved from a study of identical twins. Looked up from germline, CDR1 is DFQATT and CDR2 is SNEGSKA (reference sequence). The CDR3 runs to 17 residues. V shed 0 bases and J shed 1 base, with 16 bases lying between them. On this clonotype itself: The antigen remains undetermined.

TCRdb re-derived calls from the 5' RACE reads in MiXCR, one entry per CDR3 protein. The sample includes approximately 250,000 distinct CDR3 sequences, about 6.7% of them seen just once. Study observations and caveats: In beta out-of-frame sequences, the excess sharing between twins was weaker. For out-of-frame alpha sequences shared by twins, low generation probability was in excess.

These same data were also listed under a study on T cells expressing NK-cell markers. That publication notes: These clonotypes also led the CD3+CD56-NKG2C+ fraction in several donors.

This receptor was obtained from a woman younger than 30 in good health. Sample: CD8+ T cells sorted from blood. The rearrangement uses TRBV20-1 and TRBJ2-1, with a weak D call TRBD2 (6 bases). The CDR3 nucleotides read TGCAGTGCTAGAGATCAAGACGGGAGTGGATCCTACAATGAGCAGTTCTTC. Protein product: CSARDQDGSGSYNEQFF.